Sequencing of this T cell receptor (beta chain) was carried out in a study of blood T cell repertoires in COVID-19. About the research overall: Sources were T cells, B-cell-depleted T cells, or PBMCs; the material itself was cDNA or gDNA.

V was pared by 9 bases and J by 1 base, with 2 bases of the junction left unmatched. There are 12 residues in the CDR3. In the source study's methods: The authors estimated nucleated cell counts from reference gene primer amplification. Using immunoSEQ multiplex PCR, the repertoire was profiled, and TCRdb retains in-frame clones only, with some absent. The DNA gave D and trimming, while V, J and clone size come from that table. The data contain over 200,000 clones, around four fifths of them singletons. Sequenced material: peripheral blood. The chain has TRBV12-3 or TRBV12-4 and TRBJ2-5; 7 bases line up with TRBD1. The TCR originated in a man in his forties with acute or convalescent COVID-19. The CDR3, as DNA: TGTGCCAGTGGACAGGTCCAAGAGACCCAGTACTTC. It yields the protein CASGQVQETQYF.